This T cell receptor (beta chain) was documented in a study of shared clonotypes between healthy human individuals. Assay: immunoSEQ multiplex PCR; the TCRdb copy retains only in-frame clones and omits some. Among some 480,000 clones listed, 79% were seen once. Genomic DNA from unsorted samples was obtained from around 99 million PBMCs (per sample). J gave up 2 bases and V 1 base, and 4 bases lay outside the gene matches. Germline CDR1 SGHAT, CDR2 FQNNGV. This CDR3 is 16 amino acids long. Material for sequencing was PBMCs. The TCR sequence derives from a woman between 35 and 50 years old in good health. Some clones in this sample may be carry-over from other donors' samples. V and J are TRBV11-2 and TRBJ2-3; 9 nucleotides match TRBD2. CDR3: CASSLGASGNTDTQYF. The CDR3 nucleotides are TGTGCCAGCAGCTTAGGGGCTAGCGGGAACACAGATACGCAGTATTTT.